This T cell receptor beta chain was found in a study of cytomegalovirus exposure and HLA in healthy donors. Study-wide findings and caveats: The majority of TCR sequences were rare, yet some public TCRs appeared in many donors. Cytomegalovirus status was reportedly diagnosed by the classifier with high specificity and sensitivity.

From germline, CDR1 is SGHNT and CDR2 YYREEE (reference sequence). The CDR3 spans 16 residues. V dropped 4 bases and J dropped 5 bases, with 19 bases sitting between them. Sequencing used immunoSEQ multiplex PCR; TCRdb keeps in-frame clones, though not all of them. The sample contains about 280,000 clones, 65% to 90% of which appear only once. About this clone: Its antigen is as yet unknown.

The V call is TRBV5-4, the J call TRBJ2-1; tentatively, D is TRBD2 (6 bases). The specimen was PBMCs. The TCR was taken from a woman younger than 30 in good health and CMV-seronegative. As DNA, the CDR3 is TGTGCCAGCAGCATTCTCGGGGGAGCACTCAACAATGAGCAGTTCTTC. Translated, it gives CASSILGGALNNEQFF.